Listed below are T cell receptor beta chains from one sample, sequenced in a study of shared clonotypes between healthy human individuals. The table came from immunoSEQ multiplex PCR; TCRdb's copy has only in-frame clones and leaves some out. The profile shows 550,000 to 600,000 clones, 98% of them singletons. Sequenced sample: naive CD8+ T cells sorted from blood. Receptor source: a young man in good health. The conserved cysteine and the conserved F or W are not part of the CDR3 here. The D gene is left open where the match is weak.

D	J	V	CDR3
-	TRBJ2-7	TRBV29-1	SVRWGIHEQY
-	TRBJ1-1	TRBV2	ASSEKLFGDTEAF
-	TRBJ2-1	TRBV27	ASSLSGGGDEQF
-	TRBJ2-5	TRBV11-2	ASSTWAGQQETQY
-	TRBJ2-5	TRBV9	ASSAGTPQETQY
-	TRBJ2-7	TRBV28	ASSETLTYEQY
TRBD2	TRBJ2-7	TRBV6-8	ASSYGGLADYEQY
TRBD1	TRBJ2-5	TRBV7-6	ASTDWGQGHEAQY
TRBD2	TRBJ2-5	TRBV18	ASSPGREGMRGETQY
-	TRBJ2-1	TRBV5-1	ASSLYSSADTLYNEQF
TRBD1	TRBJ2-7	TRBV7-2	ASSLAFQGVGYEQY
TRBD2	TRBJ2-7	TRBV7-8	ASSSGPGLAGTFEQY
TRBD2	TRBJ2-3	TRBV18	ASSHFTRTSGSDTQY
TRBD1	TRBJ1-5	TRBV27	ASSRDRGDNQPQH
-	TRBJ2-1	TRBV7-9	ASSSSQLGNEQF
-	TRBJ1-4	TRBV6-1	ASSRNVANQEKLF